Listed below are T cell receptor beta chains from one sample, sequenced in a study of T-cell memory formation after mild COVID-19. TCRdb used MiXCR to reprocess the 5' RACE reads, holding one entry per CDR3 protein. The sample has about 430,000 distinct CDR3 sequences; roughly 17% are singletons. Sequenced: PBMCs or a T cell subset sorted from them (not recorded which). The receptors come from a man aged 18-30 years who had mild COVID-19 (a few samples of this study predate the infection). Cell type and time point are not known. Each CDR3 is given with its conserved first and last residue. A D gene is named only where the DNA matches it firmly. Size tells how often a clone was seen (once, few, many) or the class of an expanded clone, and some rows leave it out.

J	size	D	V	CDR3
TRBJ2-1	few	.	TRBV4-1	CASSQDPEANEQFF
TRBJ2-7	few	.	TRBV6-5	CASGQAGSSYEQYF
TRBJ2-6	.	.	TRBV7-6	CASSPRVGGFGANVLTF
TRBJ2-7	few	.	TRBV29-1	CSVRGYYEQYF
TRBJ2-5	many	.	TRBV7-2	CASSSRGGRQETQYF
TRBJ1-1	once	TRBD1	TRBV14	CASSQQGVRYTEAFF
TRBJ2-1	many	TRBD1	TRBV3-1	CASSQGQGPYNEQFF
TRBJ2-7	few	TRBD1	TRBV12-3/TRBV12-4	CASSPPGTGFDEQYF
TRBJ2-3	.	.	TRBV6-2/TRBV6-3	CASSYSWSLGGGNTDTQYF
TRBJ1-5	.	.	TRBV16	CASSQSIDTQNQPQHF
TRBJ2-5	once	.	TRBV6-5	CASSYWSQGWMGETQYF
TRBJ2-2	.	.	TRBV29-1	CSAHGLAGELFF
TRBJ2-2	few	.	TRBV20-1	CSARDRPTGELFF
TRBJ1-2	many	TRBD1	TRBV6-2/TRBV6-3	CASSYFRDRDKDGYTF
TRBJ1-3	few	.	TRBV15	CATSRDRKRGLLNTIYF
TRBJ2-4	few	.	TRBV28	CASSPGTTKNIQYF
TRBJ2-3	.	.	TRBV6-2/TRBV6-3	CASSPAARTQYF
TRBJ2-1	.	TRBD1	TRBV12-3/TRBV12-4	CASSLFGRGIRLDNNEQFF
TRBJ1-2	few	.	TRBV7-9	CASSQEDHYGYTF
TRBJ1-3	.	.	TRBV3-2	CASERWPGNTIYF
TRBJ1-2	.	.	TRBV7-9	CASSLPASGYTF
TRBJ2-1	few	TRBD1	TRBV15	CATSRKIPGQGEEFF
TRBJ2-1	.	.	TRBV3-1	CASSQPTSSSYNEQFF
TRBJ2-3	.	.	TRBV4-3	CASSQESPSHSPDTQYF
TRBJ1-1	many	.	TRBV4-2	CASRNPDDTEAFF
TRBJ1-1	many	.	TRBV3-1	CASSQRQNTEAFF
TRBJ2-1	few	.	TRBV14	CASSQDHGPLAHNEQFF
TRBJ1-6	few	.	TRBV20-1	CSARDGTTGGNSPLHF
TRBJ1-5	.	TRBD1	TRBV20-1	CSARVSQGGGQPQHF
TRBJ2-2	.	.	TRBV6-2/TRBV6-3	CASSLQGRTGELFF
TRBJ2-7	few	TRBD1	TRBV7-2	CASSYHRDSFYEQYF
TRBJ1-1	.	.	TRBV29-1	CSAQRKSGAFF
TRBJ1-6	few	TRBD1	TRBV20-1	CSARGDRANSPLHF
TRBJ2-7	few	.	TRBV6-2/TRBV6-3	CASRSDTRRLGEQYF
TRBJ2-3	.	TRBD2	TRBV12-3/TRBV12-4	CASSFGAGHTDTQYF
TRBJ2-5	.	.	TRBV7-9	CASSWSSGAETQYF
TRBJ2-5	.	.	TRBV2	CATVDGVQTLYF
TRBJ2-5	.	TRBD2	TRBV5-1	CASFRGTSRETQYF
TRBJ1-1	few	.	TRBV29-1	CSSRLVPGPEAFF
TRBJ2-5	few	.	TRBV18	CASSLDTSSETQYF
TRBJ1-1	.	.	TRBV27	CASYPAGAVTEAFF
TRBJ2-7	.	.	TRBV30	CAWSNKGQSDYEQYF
TRBJ2-7	.	.	TRBV9	CASSVAPGRGTYEQYF
TRBJ1-1	few	.	TRBV18	CASSPGSEAFF
TRBJ2-7	once	.	TRBV7-4	CASWWRRRYEQYF
TRBJ1-2	few	.	TRBV30	CAWSGGTGNGYTF
TRBJ2-7	.	.	TRBV3-1	CASSPGRGEQYF
TRBJ1-6	.	.	TRBV20-1	CSAGREGPSSYNSPLHF
TRBJ1-4	few	.	TRBV7-9	CASKGSNSEKLFF
TRBJ1-1	many	TRBD1	TRBV5-1	CASSPRQGLNTEAFF
TRBJ1-4	.	.	TRBV5-1	CASSFDTQGKLFF
TRBJ1-2	.	TRBD1	TRBV2	CASRGTGAGGYTF
TRBJ2-2	.	TRBD1	TRBV27	CASSLSRQGTNTGELFF
TRBJ2-3	.	.	TRBV12-3/TRBV12-4	CASSLYALGGSTQYF
TRBJ2-1	few	.	TRBV4-1	CASSGAMSSYNEQFF
TRBJ2-1	few	.	TRBV12-3/TRBV12-4	CASPKAAGSSYNEQFF
TRBJ2-3	.	.	TRBV5-1	CASSLDPSGVTDTQYF
TRBJ1-6	many	TRBD1	TRBV12-3/TRBV12-4	CASSNTGAGVNSPLHF
TRBJ2-4	.	TRBD1	TRBV6-5	CASSPDRARHIQYF
TRBJ2-5	.	.	TRBV6-5	CASSSLGDLGTQYF